The clone carrying this TCR beta chain was found a few times. This specimen belongs to a study of T cells of healthy individuals. TCRdb reanalysed the 5' RACE reads using MiXCR and keeps one entry per CDR3 protein. In the table there are 60,000 to 70,000 distinct CDR3 sequences, around 15% of which are singletons. This TCR derives from a human donor in good health.

CDR3 DNA sequence: TGCGCCAGCAGCTTGGGGGCAGGGGGGAACACTGAAGCTTTCTTT. Encoded protein: CASSLGAGGNTEAFF. The rearrangement uses TRBV5-1 and TRBJ1-1; the match to TRBD1 covers 7 bases. The CDR3 spans 15 residues. Trimming removed 0 bases from V and 1 base from J; junction bases left unmatched: 3. Germline V CDR1 and CDR2: SGHRS, YFSETQ.